This T cell receptor (beta chain) was documented in a study of human T cells and chemical hapten exposure. Study details: 2% DPC applied to a roughly 2 cm by roughly 2 cm arm area sensitized donors. A patient group, mainly female, showed alopecia areata, totalis or universalis. Study outcomes and limitations: Expanded TCRs produced significantly more large CDR3 similarity clusters than controls did.

Time point in this sample: patch test 3, about 24 weeks after DPC sensitization. Indicated treatment: therapeutic diphenylcyclopropenone sensitization with weekly scalp DPC. This CDR3 has 13 amino acids. V dropped 2 bases and J dropped 8 bases, with 12 bases sitting between them. As regards this clonotype: Its specificity is not known.

The library tagged individual cDNA molecules with unique molecular identifiers. TCRdb called the RACE reads again in MiXCR, with one record for every CDR3 protein. This table holds some 170,000 distinct CDR3 sequences, around a quarter found once. Sequencing used whole blood, obtained in connection with sensitization to the hapten diphenylcyclopropenone (DPC). This TCR derives from a woman younger than 35 with alopecia areata. Some clones in this sample may be carry-over from other donors' samples. The chain uses TRBV12-3 or TRBV12-4 and TRBJ1-2; TRBD1 is a possible D gene (5 bases). CDR3 sequence (DNA): TGTGCCAGCAGTTTACCCTGGGGCGGAGGCTACACCTTC. Its protein is CASSLPWGGGYTF.